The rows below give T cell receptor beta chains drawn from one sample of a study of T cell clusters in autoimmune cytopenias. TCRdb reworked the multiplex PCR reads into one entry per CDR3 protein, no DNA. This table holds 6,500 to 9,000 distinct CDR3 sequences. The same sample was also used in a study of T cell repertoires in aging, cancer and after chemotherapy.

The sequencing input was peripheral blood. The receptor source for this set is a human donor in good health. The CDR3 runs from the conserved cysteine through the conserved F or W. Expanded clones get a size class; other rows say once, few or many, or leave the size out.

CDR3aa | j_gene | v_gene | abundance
CASSPDRSYGYTF | TRBJ1-2 | TRBV6-5 | -
CASSVLSRGTTDTQYF | TRBJ2-3 | TRBV9 | -
CASSLTESLAKNIQYF | TRBJ2-4 | TRBV5-4 | -
CASSLGGVRNTEAFF | TRBJ1-1 | TRBV5-6 | -
CASSLGTRGQGRHQPQHF | TRBJ1-5 | TRBV7-6 | -
CASSPLETQYF | TRBJ2-5 | TRBV12-3/TRBV12-4 | -
CASSLGFSYEQYF | TRBJ2-7 | TRBV27 | -
CASSGLAGASTDTQYF | TRBJ2-3 | TRBV18 | -
CAWSVTGSNQPQHF | TRBJ1-5 | TRBV30 | medium-sized
CASRDHYGYTF | TRBJ1-2 | TRBV6-1 | -
CASKTLRGVDTGELFF | TRBJ2-2 | TRBV6-5 | -
CASSKYASGDTQYF | TRBJ2-3 | TRBV19 | medium-sized
CASSTDRDGQPQHF | TRBJ1-5 | TRBV19 | -
CASSASGVYQETQYF | TRBJ2-5 | TRBV6-1 | medium-sized
CATSDLRPQLSGGELFF | TRBJ2-2 | TRBV24-1 | -